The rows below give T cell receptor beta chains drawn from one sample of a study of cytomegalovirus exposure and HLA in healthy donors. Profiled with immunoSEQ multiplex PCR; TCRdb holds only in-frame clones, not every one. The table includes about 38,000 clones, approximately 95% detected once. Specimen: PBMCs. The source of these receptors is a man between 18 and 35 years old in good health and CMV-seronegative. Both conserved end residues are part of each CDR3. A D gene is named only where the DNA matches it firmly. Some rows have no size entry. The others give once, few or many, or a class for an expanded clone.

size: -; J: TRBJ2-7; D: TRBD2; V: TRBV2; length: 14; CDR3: CASSNLAGSYEQYF; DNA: TGTGCCAGCAGTAACCTAGCGGGTTCCTACGAGCAGTACTTC
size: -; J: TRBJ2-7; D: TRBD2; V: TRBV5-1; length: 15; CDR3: CASSPTSGSSYEQYF; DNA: TGCGCCAGCAGCCCGACTAGCGGGAGCTCCTACGAGCAGTACTTC
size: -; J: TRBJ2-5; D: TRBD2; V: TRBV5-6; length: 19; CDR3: CASSSLRASGGSRVETQYF; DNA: TGTGCCAGCAGCTCCCTTCGGGCTAGCGGGGGCAGTAGAGTTGAGACCCAGTACTTC
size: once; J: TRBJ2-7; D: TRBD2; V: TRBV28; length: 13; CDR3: CASTTSGWYEQYF; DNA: TGTGCCAGCACCACTAGCGGCTGGTACGAGCAGTACTTC
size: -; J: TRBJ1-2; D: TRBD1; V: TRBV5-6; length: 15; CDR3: CASSSTGGANYGYTF; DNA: TGTGCCAGCAGCTCGACAGGGGGCGCTAACTATGGCTACACCTTC
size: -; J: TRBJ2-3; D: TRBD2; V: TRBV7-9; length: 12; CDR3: CASLASGGKVYF; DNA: TGTGCCAGCTTGGCTAGCGGGGGCAAGGTGTATTTT
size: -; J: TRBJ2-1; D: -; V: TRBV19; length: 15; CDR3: CASTYGRSPYNEQFF; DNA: TGTGCCAGTACCTATGGTCGGAGCCCCTACAATGAGCAGTTCTTC
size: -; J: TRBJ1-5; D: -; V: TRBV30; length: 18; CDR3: CAWSVRGVMGGGNQPQHF; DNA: TGTGCCTGGAGTGTACGGGGGGTTATGGGCGGGGGCAATCAGCCCCAGCATTTT
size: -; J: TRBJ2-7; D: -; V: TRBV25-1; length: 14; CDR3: CASRWGAGGGEQYF; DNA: TGTGCCAGCAGATGGGGAGCAGGCGGCGGCGAGCAGTACTTC
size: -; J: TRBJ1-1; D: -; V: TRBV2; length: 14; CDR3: CASSELGQNTEAFF; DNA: TGTGCCAGCAGTGAATTGGGGCAGAACACTGAAGCTTTCTTT
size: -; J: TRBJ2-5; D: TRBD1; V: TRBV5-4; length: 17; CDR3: CASSFPVPLTGAETQYF; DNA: TGTGCCAGCAGCTTTCCCGTACCCTTGACAGGGGCTGAGACCCAGTACTTC
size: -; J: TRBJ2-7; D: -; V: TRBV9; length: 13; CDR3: CASSPRGGYEQYF; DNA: TGTGCCAGCAGCCCCCGCGGAGGGTACGAGCAGTACTTC
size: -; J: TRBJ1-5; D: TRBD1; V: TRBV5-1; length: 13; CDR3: CASRTGPNQPQHF; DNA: TGCGCCAGCAGGACAGGGCCCAATCAGCCCCAGCATTTT
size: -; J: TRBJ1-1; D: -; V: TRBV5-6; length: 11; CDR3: CASSLGLEAFF; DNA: TGTGCCAGCAGCTTGGGACTTGAAGCTTTCTTT
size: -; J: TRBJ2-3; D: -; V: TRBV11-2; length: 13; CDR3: CASSLQGLDTQYF; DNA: TGTGCCAGTAGCTTACAAGGACTGGATACGCAGTATTTT
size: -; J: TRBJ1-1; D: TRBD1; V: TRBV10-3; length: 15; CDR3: CAISTGTGINTEAFF; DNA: TGTGCCATCAGCACCGGGACAGGCATAAACACTGAAGCTTTCTTT
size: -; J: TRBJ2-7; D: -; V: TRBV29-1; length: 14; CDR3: CSVGNRGNSYEQYF; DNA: TGCAGCGTCGGGAATCGAGGAAACTCCTACGAGCAGTACTTC
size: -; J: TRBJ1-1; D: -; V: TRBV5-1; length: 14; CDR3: CASSDQVGGTEAFF; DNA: TGCGCCAGCAGCGACCAGGTGGGGGGCACTGAAGCTTTCTTT
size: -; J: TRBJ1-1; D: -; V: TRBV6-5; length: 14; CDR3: CASSDRRGNTEAFF; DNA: TGTGCCAGCAGCGATCGCCGGGGAAACACTGAAGCTTTCTTT
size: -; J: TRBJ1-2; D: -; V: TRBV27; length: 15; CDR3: CASRGLDSPNYGYTF; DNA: TGTGCCAGCAGAGGCCTGGACAGCCCTAACTATGGCTACACCTTC
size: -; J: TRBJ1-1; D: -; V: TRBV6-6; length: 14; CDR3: CASSYRTLNTEAFF; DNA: TGTGCCAGCAGTTATCGGACTTTGAACACTGAAGCTTTCTTT
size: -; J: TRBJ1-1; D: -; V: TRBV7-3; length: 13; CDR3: CASQEGASTEAFF; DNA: TGTGCCAGCCAGGAGGGCGCGAGCACTGAAGCTTTCTTT
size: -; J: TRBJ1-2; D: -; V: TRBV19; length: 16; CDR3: CASSSLGGRTNYGYTF; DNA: TGTGCCAGTAGTTCCTTAGGGGGACGGACTAACTATGGCTACACCTTC
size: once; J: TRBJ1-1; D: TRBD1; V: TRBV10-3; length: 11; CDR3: CATGQGEGAFF; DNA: TGTGCCACGGGACAGGGTGAGGGAGCTTTCTTT
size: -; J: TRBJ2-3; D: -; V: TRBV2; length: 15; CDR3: CASSPGLANRDTQYF; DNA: TGTGCCAGCTCCCCGGGGCTAGCGAACCGAGATACGCAGTATTTT
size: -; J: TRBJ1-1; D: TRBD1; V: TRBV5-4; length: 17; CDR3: CASSSGQGGGVRTEAFF; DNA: TGTGCCAGCAGCAGCGGACAGGGAGGGGGGGTTAGAACTGAAGCTTTCTTT
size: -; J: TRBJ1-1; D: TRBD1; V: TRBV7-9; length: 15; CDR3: CASSLSTGMNTEAFF; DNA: TGTGCCAGCAGCCTCTCGACAGGGATGAACACTGAAGCTTTCTTT
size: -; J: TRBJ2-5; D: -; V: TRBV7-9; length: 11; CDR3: CASSEGETQYF; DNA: TGTGCCAGCAGCGAGGGAGAGACCCAGTACTTC
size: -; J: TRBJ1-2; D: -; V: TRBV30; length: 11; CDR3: CAWAGVYGYTF; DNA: TGTGCCTGGGCGGGAGTCTATGGCTACACCTTC
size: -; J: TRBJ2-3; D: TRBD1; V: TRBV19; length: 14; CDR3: CASSVDRDTDTQYF; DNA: TGTGCCAGTAGTGTGGACAGGGACACAGATACGCAGTATTTT
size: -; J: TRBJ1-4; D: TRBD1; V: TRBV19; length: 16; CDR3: CASSIDPGQGLVELFF; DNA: TGTGCCAGTAGTATAGATCCGGGACAGGGTCTTGTGGAACTGTTTTTT
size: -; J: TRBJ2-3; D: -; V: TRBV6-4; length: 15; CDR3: CASSNDGAGTDTQYF; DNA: TGTGCCAGCAGTAATGACGGAGCGGGCACAGATACGCAGTATTTT
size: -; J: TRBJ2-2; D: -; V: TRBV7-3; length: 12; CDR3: CASSLRAGELFF; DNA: TGTGCCAGCAGCTTAAGAGCGGGGGAGCTGTTTTTT
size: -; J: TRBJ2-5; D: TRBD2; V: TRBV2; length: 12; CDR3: CGSGGLEETQYF; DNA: TGTGGAAGCGGGGGGCTCGAAGAGACCCAGTACTTC